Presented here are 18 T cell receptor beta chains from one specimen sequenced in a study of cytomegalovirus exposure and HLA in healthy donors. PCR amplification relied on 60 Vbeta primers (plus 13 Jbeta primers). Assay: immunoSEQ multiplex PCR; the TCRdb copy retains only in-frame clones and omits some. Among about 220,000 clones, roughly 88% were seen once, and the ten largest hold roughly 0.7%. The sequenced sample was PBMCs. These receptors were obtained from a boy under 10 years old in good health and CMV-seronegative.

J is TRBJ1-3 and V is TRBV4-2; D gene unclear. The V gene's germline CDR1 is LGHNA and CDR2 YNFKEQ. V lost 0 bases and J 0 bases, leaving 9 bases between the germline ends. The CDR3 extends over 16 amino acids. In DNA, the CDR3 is TGTGCCAGCAGCCAAGATGGGCAGATCTCTGGAAACACCATATATTTT. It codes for CASSQDGQISGNTIYF.

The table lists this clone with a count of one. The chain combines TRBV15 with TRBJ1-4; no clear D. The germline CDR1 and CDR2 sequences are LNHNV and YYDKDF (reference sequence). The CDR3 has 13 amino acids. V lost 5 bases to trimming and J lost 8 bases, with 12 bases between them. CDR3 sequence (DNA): TGTGCCACCAGCCGATGGGAGGCGGAAAAACTGTTTTTT. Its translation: CATSRWEAEKLFF.

The CDR3 DNA sequence: TGTGCCAGCAGCTTAGAAGGTGGGAGGGCCTATAATTCACCCCTCCACTTT. This codes for CASSLEGGRAYNSPLHF. The V call is TRBV7-2, the J call TRBJ1-6, with D uncertain. V gave up 1 base and J gave up 2 bases, with 12 bases separating them. The CDR3 runs to 17 residues. Germline loops: CDR1 SGHTA, CDR2 FQGNSA.

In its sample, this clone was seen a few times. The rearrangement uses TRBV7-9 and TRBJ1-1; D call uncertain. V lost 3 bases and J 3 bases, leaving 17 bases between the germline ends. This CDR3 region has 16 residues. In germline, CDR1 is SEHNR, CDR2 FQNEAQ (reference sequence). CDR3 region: CASSFFGNTIDTEAFF. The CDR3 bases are TGTGCCAGCAGCTTTTTCGGGAATACTATTGACACTGAAGCTTTCTTT.

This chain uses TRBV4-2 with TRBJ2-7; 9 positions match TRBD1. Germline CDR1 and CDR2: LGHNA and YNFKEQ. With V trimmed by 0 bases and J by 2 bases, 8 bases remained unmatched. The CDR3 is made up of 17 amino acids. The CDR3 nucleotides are TGTGCCAGCAGCCAAGAAACAGGGGGCCCGTCAACCTACGAGCAGTACTTC. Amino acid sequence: CASSQETGGPSTYEQYF.

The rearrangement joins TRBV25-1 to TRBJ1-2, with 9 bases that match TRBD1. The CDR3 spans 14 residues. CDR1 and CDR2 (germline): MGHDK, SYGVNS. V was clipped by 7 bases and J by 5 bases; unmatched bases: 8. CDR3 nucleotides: TGTGCCAGCACGGCCGGGACAGGGATATATGGCTACACCTTC. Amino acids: CASTAGTGIYGYTF.

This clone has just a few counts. In DNA, the CDR3 is TGTGCCAGTAGTACGGCGGGCCAGCCCCAGCATTTT. Translation gives CASSTAGQPQHF. V and J are TRBV19 and TRBJ1-5; D not resolved. The germline V and J ends were trimmed by 4 bases and 7 bases, with 8 bases remaining between them. This CDR3 region has 12 residues. The germline gives CDR1 LNHDA, CDR2 SQIVND (reference sequence).

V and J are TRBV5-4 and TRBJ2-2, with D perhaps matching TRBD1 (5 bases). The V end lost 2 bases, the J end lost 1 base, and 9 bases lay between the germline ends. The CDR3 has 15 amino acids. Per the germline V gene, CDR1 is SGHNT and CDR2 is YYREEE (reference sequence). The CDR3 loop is CASSLAQVNTGELFF. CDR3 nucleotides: TGTGCCAGCAGCTTAGCACAGGTGAACACCGGGGAGCTGTTTTTT.

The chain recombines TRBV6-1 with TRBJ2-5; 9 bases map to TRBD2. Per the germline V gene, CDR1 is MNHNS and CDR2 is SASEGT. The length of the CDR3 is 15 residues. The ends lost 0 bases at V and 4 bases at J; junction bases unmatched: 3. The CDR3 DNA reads TGTGCCAGCAGTGAAGCGGCGGGGGGGAGAGAGACCCAGTACTTC. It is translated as CASSEAAGGRETQYF.

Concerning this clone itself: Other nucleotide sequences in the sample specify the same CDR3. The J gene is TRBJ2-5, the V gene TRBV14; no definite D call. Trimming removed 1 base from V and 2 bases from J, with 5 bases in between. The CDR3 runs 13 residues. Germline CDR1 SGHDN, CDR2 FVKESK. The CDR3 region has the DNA TGTGCCAGCAGCCAAGGGCGGCAAGAGACCCAGTACTTC. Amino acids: CASSQGRQETQYF.

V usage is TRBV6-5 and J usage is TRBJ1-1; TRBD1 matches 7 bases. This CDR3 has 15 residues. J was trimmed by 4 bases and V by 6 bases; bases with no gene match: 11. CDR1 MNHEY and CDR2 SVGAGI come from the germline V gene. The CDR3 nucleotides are TGTGCCAGCAGCCCCGGGACAGAGATTCCCACTGAAGCTTTCTTT. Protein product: CASSPGTEIPTEAFF.

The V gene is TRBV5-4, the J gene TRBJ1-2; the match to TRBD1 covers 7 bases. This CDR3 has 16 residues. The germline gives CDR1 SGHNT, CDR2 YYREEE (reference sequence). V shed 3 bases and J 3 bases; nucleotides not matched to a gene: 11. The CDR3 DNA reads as TGTGCCAGCAGCTGGGACAGCTTTACTTATCACTATGGCTACACCTTC. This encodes CASSWDSFTYHYGYTF. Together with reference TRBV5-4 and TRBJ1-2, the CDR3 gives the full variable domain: ETGVTQSPTHLIKTRGQQVTLRCSSQSGHNTVSWYQQALGQGPQFIFQYYREEENGRGNFPPRFSGLQFPNYSSELNVNALELDDSALYLCASSWDSFTYHYGYTFGSGTRLTVV.

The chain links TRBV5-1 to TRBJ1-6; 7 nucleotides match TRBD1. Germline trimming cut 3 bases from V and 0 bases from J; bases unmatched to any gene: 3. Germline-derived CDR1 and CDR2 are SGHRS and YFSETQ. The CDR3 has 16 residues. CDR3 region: CASSYRDSSYNSPLHF. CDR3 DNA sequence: TGCGCCAGCAGCTACAGGGACAGCTCCTATAATTCACCCCTCCACTTT. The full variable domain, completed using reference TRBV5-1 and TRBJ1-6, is KAGVTQTPRYLIKTRGQQVTLSCSPISGHRSVSWYQQTPGQGLQFLFEYFSETQRNKGNFPGRFSGRQFSNSRSEMNVSTLELGDSALYLCASSYRDSSYNSPLHFGNGTRLTVT.

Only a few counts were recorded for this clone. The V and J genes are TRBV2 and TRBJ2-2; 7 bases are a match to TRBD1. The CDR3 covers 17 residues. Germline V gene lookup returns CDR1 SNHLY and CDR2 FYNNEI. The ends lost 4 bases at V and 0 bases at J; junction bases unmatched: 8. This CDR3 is CASSAGTVDANTGELFF. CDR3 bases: TGTGCCAGCAGTGCCGGGACAGTAGACGCGAACACCGGGGAGCTGTTTTTT. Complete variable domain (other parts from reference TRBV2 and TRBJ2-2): EPEVTQTPSHQVTQMGQEVILRCVPISNHLYFYWYRQILGQKVEFLVSFYNNEISEKSEIFDDQFSVERPDGSNFTLKIRSTKLEDSAMYFCASSAGTVDANTGELFFGEGSRLTVL.

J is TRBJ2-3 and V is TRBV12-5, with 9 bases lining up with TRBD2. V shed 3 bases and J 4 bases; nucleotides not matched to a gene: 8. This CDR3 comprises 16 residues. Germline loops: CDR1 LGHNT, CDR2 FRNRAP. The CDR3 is CASGFIAGEWADTQYF. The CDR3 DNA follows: TGTGCTAGTGGTTTCATAGCGGGAGAGTGGGCAGATACGCAGTATTTT.

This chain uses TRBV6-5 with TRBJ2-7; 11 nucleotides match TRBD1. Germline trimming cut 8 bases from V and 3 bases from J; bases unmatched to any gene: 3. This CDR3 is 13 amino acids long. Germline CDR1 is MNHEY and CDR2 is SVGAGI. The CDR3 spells CASRDRGNYEQYF. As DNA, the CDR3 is TGTGCCAGCCGGGACAGGGGGAACTACGAGCAGTACTTC.

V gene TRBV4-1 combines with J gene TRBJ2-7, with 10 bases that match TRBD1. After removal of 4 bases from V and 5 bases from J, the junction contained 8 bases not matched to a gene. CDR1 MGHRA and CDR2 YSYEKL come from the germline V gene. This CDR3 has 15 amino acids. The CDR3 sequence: CASSRVGQGEDEQYF. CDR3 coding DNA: TGCGCCAGCAGCCGGGTAGGACAGGGGGAGGACGAGCAGTACTTC.

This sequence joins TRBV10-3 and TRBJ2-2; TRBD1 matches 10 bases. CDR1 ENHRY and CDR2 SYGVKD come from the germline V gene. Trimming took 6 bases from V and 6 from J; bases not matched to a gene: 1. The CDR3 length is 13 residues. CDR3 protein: CAISGTGAGELFF. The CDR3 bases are TGTGCCATCAGCGGGACAGGGGCCGGGGAGCTGTTTTTT.